Listed below are T cell receptor beta chains from one sample, sequenced in a study of cytomegalovirus exposure and HLA in healthy donors. Libraries were prepared by immunoSEQ multiplex PCR; TCRdb keeps only in-frame clonotypes and omits some of them. The sample has approximately 140,000 clones; around 85% are singletons. Sequenced input: PBMCs. These receptors came from a boy aged 5-17 years in good health and CMV-seronegative. Both conserved end residues are part of each CDR3. Fields, in order: CDR3 protein, V gene.

CASSNPNTGELFF,TRBV27
CASSPSYSNQPQHF,TRBV6-5
CASSKVQVQTGNYGYTF,TRBV7-2
CSADRGRGEQYF,TRBV29-1
CASSSQTVKETQYF,TRBV7-9
CASSTRSRHTEAFF,TRBV28
CASSSSGGRGDTQYF,TRBV5-1
CASSPAEDSRSGANVLTF,TRBV18
CATQPKHRDRGWIDTQYF,TRBV7-8
CASSLFGSDKYYEQYF,TRBV5-4
CASSLGWGLDPLHF,TRBV5-5
CARVAGGPTDTQYF,TRBV2
CASSQDTSGGAKLFF,TRBV4-1
CASRTTETNTEAFF,TRBV5-4
CARGQRGSDEKLFF,TRBV6-5
CASSITTGGPTEAFF,TRBV19
CASSLGLRGNTGELFF,TRBV7-2